This T cell receptor beta chain emerged from a study of T cell responses to AZD1222 COVID-19 vaccine. Trimming shortened V by 0 bases and J by 4 bases, and 9 bases separated the two germline ends. CDR1 and CDR2 from the germline V gene are SGHAT and FQNNGV. The CDR3 spans 14 residues. Profiled with immunoSEQ multiplex PCR; TCRdb holds only in-frame clones, not every one. Of tens of thousands of clones in the sample, roughly 90% were seen once. The TCR was taken from an adult in good health. Sequences were derived from peripheral blood, sampled on day 0 of MenACWY control vaccination. This rearrangement joins TRBV11-2 to TRBJ1-2; D perhaps matches TRBD1 (5 bases). The DNA for the CDR3 is TGTGCCAGCAGCTTAGATGGGGCTGGCTATGGCTACACCTTC. Protein product: CASSLDGAGYGYTF.